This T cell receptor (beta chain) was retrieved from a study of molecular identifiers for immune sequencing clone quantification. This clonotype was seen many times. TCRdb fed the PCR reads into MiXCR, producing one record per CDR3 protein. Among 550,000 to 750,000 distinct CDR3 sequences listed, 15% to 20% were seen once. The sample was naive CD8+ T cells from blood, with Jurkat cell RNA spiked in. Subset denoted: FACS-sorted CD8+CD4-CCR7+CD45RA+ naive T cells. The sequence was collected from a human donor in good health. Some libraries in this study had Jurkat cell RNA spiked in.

This CDR3 reads CASSQGSSNQPQHF. The DNA of the CDR3 is TGTGCCAGCAGTCAGGGGTCGAGCAATCAGCCCCAGCATTTT. The chain couples TRBV6-5 to TRBJ1-5; the D gene is possibly TRBD1 (6 bases). The CDR3 runs to 14 residues. In germline, CDR1 is MNHEY, CDR2 SVGAGI. V lost 5 bases and J 1 base, leaving 9 bases between the germline ends.